The 12 T cell receptor beta chains reported below all come from one sample, sequenced in a study of T cells after yellow fever vaccination. Using its own MiXCR run on the 5' RACE reads, TCRdb lists one record per CDR3 protein. Among about 230,000 distinct CDR3 sequences listed, 6.5% to 7.5% were seen once. Sequencing used CD4+ T cells sorted from PBMCs, obtained on the day of the yellow fever booster vaccination. These receptors were obtained from a man aged 30 to 45 who received the YFV17D yellow fever vaccine.

There are many counts of this clonotype. The V and J genes are TRBV20-1 and TRBJ2-7; D possibly corresponds to TRBD2 (5 bases). The V gene's germline CDR1 is DFQATT and CDR2 SNEGSKA (reference sequence). The CDR3 totals 13 residues. Trimming stripped 6 bases from V and 2 bases from J, with 14 bases between. CDR3 sequence: CSAGEGFPYEQYF. The DNA of the CDR3 is TGCAGTGCCGGTGAGGGTTTCCCCTACGAGCAGTACTTC.

This CDR3 is CSAQNLAARTSTDTQYF. Here the CDR3 DNA reads TGCAGTGCCCAGAACCTAGCGGCAAGAACTAGCACAGATACGCAGTATTTT. The chain employs TRBV20-1 and TRBJ2-3; TRBD2 matches 7 bases. Germline V lookup: CDR1 DFQATT, CDR2 SNEGSKA (reference sequence). V was pared by 6 bases and J by 0 bases, with 15 bases of the junction left unmatched. This CDR3 region has 17 residues.

Ten or more counts support this clonotype. CDR3 DNA sequence: TGTGCCAGCTCACCACCGTTGGTGAACACAGATACGCAGTATTTT. Protein: CASSPPLVNTDTQYF. The chain combines TRBV18 with TRBJ2-3; no definite D call. Germline V gene lookup returns CDR1 KGHSH and CDR2 LQKENI. There are 15 residues in the CDR3. Trimming took off 0 bases at V and 2 bases at J, with 9 bases between the two ends.

This clonotype was recorded many times. The chain couples TRBV4-1 to TRBJ2-5; the D gene is possibly TRBD1 (6 bases). The germline V gene encodes CDR1 MGHRA and CDR2 YSYEKL. This CDR3 region has 14 residues. Trimming left V 3 bases short and J 3 bases short, with 11 bases between. The CDR3 coding sequence is TGCGCCAGCAGCCATCCCCGGGACAAAGAGACCCAGTACTTC. This encodes CASSHPRDKETQYF.

This clonotype was detected a few times. This chain joins TRBV5-1 and TRBJ1-2; the match to TRBD1 covers 7 bases. This CDR3 spans 14 amino acids. Germline V gives CDR1 SGHRS, CDR2 YFSETQ. V trimming: 4 bases; J trimming: 4 bases; junction bases outside the gene matches: 7. The CDR3 protein is CASSREGQLYGYTF. CDR3 in DNA: TGCGCCAGCAGCCGGGAGGGACAGCTCTATGGCTACACCTTC. Using reference TRBV5-1 and TRBJ1-2 for the parts outside the CDR3, the full variable domain is KAGVTQTPRYLIKTRGQQVTLSCSPISGHRSVSWYQQTPGQGLQFLFEYFSETQRNKGNFPGRFSGRQFSNSRSEMNVSTLELGDSALYLCASSREGQLYGYTFGSGTRLTVV.

This clonotype was detected only a few times. The V gene is TRBV29-1, the J gene TRBJ1-1; D is perhaps TRBD1 (6 bases). CDR1 and CDR2 from the germline V gene are SQVTM and ANQGSEA. The CDR3 runs to 14 residues. The V and J ends lost 8 bases and 4 bases respectively, with 20 bases between them. This CDR3 is CSFLGARGGTEAFF. The DNA for the CDR3 is TGCAGCTTCTTAGGGGCGAGGGGGGGCACTGAAGCTTTCTTT.

This clonotype has a handful of counts. V is TRBV20-1 and J is TRBJ2-5; tentatively, D is TRBD1 or TRBD2 (5 bases each). Germline CDR1 DFQATT, CDR2 SNEGSKA (reference sequence). V lost 6 bases to trimming and J lost 4 bases, with 21 bases between them. CDR3 length: 15 residues. The DNA for the CDR3 is TGCAGTGCAATAGGGACGGCGAAATTAGGAGAGACCCAGTACTTC. This codes for CSAIGTAKLGETQYF.

This clonotype was counted at least ten times. The V call is TRBV20-1, the J call TRBJ2-3; D perhaps matches TRBD2 (5 bases). The CDR3 contains 15 residues. In germline, CDR1 is DFQATT, CDR2 SNEGSKA (reference sequence). Trimming pared 0 bases from V and 4 bases from J, leaving 14 bases between. The CDR3 nucleotides read TGCAGTGCTAGAGATACTAGATTTTCCGCAGATACGCAGTATTTT. Protein sequence: CSARDTRFSADTQYF.

The chain employs TRBV7-9 and TRBJ2-5; the match to TRBD2 covers 9 bases. The CDR3 is 14 residues long. With 2 bases clipped from V and 5 bases from J, the junction kept 3 bases outside the gene matches. Germline lookup yields CDR1 SEHNR and CDR2 FQNEAQ (reference sequence). The CDR3 is CASSLISGRETQYF. DNA for the CDR3: TGTGCCAGCAGCTTAATAAGCGGGAGGGAGACCCAGTACTTC.

The rearrangement uses TRBV12-3 or TRBV12-4 and TRBJ2-7; 8 nucleotides match TRBD1. V gave up 2 bases and J gave up 0 bases; unmatched junction bases: 6. The CDR3 extends over 16 amino acids. CDR3 DNA: TGTGCCAGCAGTTTATTTACAGGGGGGACCTCCTACGAGCAGTACTTC. The encoded protein is CASSLFTGGTSYEQYF.

This chain connects TRBV5-5 to TRBJ2-3; 9 nucleotides align to TRBD2. J lost 4 bases, V lost 3 bases, and 9 bases had no gene match. Germline CDR1 is SGHKS and CDR2 is YYEKEE (reference sequence). The CDR3 has 16 amino acids. CDR3 coding DNA: TGTGCCAGCAGCTATGGCTTAGCGGGAGTGGCAGATACGCAGTATTTT. It yields the protein CASSYGLAGVADTQYF.

The chain employs TRBV6-2 or TRBV6-3 and TRBJ1-4; no definite D call. V was trimmed by 0 bases and J by 4 bases, leaving 12 bases between them. Germline CDR1 and CDR2: MNHEY and SVGEGT. CDR3 length: 16 residues. The CDR3 protein is CASSYSARDDNEKLFF. DNA of the CDR3: TGTGCCAGCAGTTACTCGGCCCGCGACGATAATGAAAAACTGTTTTTT.